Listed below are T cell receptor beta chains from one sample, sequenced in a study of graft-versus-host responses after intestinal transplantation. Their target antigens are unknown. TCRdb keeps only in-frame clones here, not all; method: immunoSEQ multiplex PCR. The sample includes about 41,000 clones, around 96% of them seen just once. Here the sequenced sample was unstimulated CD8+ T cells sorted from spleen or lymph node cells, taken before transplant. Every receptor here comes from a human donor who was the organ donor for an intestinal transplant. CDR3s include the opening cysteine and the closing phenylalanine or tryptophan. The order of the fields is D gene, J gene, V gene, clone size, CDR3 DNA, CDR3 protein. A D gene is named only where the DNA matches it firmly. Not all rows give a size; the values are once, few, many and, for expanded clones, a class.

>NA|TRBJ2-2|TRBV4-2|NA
TGTGCCAGCAGCCAAGATAGTCCCACCGGGGAGCTGTTTTTT
CASSQDSPTGELFF
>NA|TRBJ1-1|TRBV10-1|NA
TGCGCCAGCAGTGACCCGTGTAACGGGGGGGGTCAGCCGAACACTGAAGCTTTCTTT
CASSDPCNGGGQPNTEAFF
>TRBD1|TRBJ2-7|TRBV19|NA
TGTGCCAGTAGTATCGGGACAGGGGGCGAGCAGTACTTC
CASSIGTGGEQYF
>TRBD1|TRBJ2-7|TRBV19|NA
TGTGCCAGTACCCTCGGACAGGGTGACTACGAGCAGTACTTC
CASTLGQGDYEQYF
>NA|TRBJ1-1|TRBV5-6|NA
TGTGCCAGCAGCTTGTGGATAGGGATGGGAGGGACTGAAGCTTTCTTT
CASSLWIGMGGTEAFF
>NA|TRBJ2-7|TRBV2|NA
TGTGCCAGCAGTGTTTTCAGGGGATCCTACGAGCAGTACTTC
CASSVFRGSYEQYF
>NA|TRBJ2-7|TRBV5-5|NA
TGTGCCAGCAGCTTGTTCGTTTCTATCCCCATAACTTACGAGCAGTACTTC
CASSLFVSIPITYEQYF
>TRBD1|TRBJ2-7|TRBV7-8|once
TGTGCCAGCAGCTTAGTTTCAGGACAGGGTTTGGGGGTTACCTACGAGCAGTACTTC
CASSLVSGQGLGVTYEQYF
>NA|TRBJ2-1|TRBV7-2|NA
TGTGCCAGCAGCTTAGTGTTCGGGTTAGCGGCTAACAATGAGCAGTTCTTC
CASSLVFGLAANNEQFF
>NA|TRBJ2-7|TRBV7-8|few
TGTGCCAGCAGCTTCGCTGGTGACTCGACCAGCTCCTACGAGCAGTACTTC
CASSFAGDSTSSYEQYF
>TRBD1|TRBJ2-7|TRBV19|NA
TGTGCCAGTAGTATAGCCTCGGGACAGGGAAGCTCCTACGAGCAGTACTTC
CASSIASGQGSSYEQYF
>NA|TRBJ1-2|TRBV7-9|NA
TGTGCCAGCAGGGATGGAGGGGTGGGCTACACCTTC
CASRDGGVGYTF
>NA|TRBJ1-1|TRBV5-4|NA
TGTGCCAGCAGCTTAGGCGGTAGGGTCAATACCTTCACTGAAGCTTTCTTT
CASSLGGRVNTFTEAFF
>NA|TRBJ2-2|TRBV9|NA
TGTGCCAGCAGCGTTGGGGGAAACACCGGGGAGCTGTTTTTT
CASSVGGNTGELFF
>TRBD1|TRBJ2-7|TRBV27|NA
TGTGCCAGCAGTTTAGGGGGTAACAGGGGGCTGGAGCAGTACTTC
CASSLGGNRGLEQYF
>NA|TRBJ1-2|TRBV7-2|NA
TGTGCCAGCAGCATGGACCGGGCTGGCTATGGCTACACCTTC
CASSMDRAGYGYTF
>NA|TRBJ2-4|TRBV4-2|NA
TGTGCCAGCAGCCAAGATGCCAGCCTGTACGAAGCCAAAAACATTCAGTACTTC
CASSQDASLYEAKNIQYF
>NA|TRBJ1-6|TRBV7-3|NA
TGTGCCAGCAGCTTACGGGACCCTCGAAGCTCCTATAATTCACCCCTCCACTTT
CASSLRDPRSSYNSPLHF
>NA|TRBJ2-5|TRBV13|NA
TGTGCCAGCAGCTCTGCCACACTAGCTACGGGACATCAGGAAGAGACCCAGTACTTC
CASSSATLATGHQEETQYF
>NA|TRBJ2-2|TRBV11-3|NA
TGTGCCAGCAGCTACACCGGGGAGCTGTTTTTT
CASSYTGELFF
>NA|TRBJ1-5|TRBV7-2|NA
TGTGCCAGCAGCTTAGCGATGGGGGAGCAGCCCCAGCATTTT
CASSLAMGEQPQHF
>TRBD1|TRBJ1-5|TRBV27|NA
TGTGCCAGCAGTTTATTAGCCGGGGACAGGGGCAATCAGCCCCAGCATTTT
CASSLLAGDRGNQPQHF